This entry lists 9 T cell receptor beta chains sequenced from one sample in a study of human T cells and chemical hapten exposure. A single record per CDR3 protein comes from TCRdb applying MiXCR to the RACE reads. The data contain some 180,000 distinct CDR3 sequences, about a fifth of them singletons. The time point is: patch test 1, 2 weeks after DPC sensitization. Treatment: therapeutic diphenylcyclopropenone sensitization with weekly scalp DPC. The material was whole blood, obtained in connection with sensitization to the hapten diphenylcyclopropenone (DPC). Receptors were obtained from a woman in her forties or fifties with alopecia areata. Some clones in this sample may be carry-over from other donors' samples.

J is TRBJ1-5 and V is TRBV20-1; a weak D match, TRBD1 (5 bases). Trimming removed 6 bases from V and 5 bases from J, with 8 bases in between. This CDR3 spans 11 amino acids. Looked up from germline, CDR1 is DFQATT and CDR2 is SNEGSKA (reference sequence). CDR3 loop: CSAVGDQPQHF. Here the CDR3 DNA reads TGCAGTGCAGTAGGGGATCAGCCCCAGCATTTT.

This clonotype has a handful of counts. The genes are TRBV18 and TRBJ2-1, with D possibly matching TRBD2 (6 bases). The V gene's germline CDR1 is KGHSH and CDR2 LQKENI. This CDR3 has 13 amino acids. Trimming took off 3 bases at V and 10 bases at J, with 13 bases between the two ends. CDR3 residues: CASSPGGGTEQFF. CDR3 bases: TGTGCCAGCTCACCGGGAGGCGGCACAGAGCAGTTCTTC.

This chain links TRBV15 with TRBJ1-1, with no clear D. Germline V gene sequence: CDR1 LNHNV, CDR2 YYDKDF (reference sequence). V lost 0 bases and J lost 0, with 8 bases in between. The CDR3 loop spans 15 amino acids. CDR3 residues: CATSRDRAMNTEAFF. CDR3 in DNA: TGTGCCACCAGCAGAGATCGGGCAATGAACACTGAAGCTTTCTTT.

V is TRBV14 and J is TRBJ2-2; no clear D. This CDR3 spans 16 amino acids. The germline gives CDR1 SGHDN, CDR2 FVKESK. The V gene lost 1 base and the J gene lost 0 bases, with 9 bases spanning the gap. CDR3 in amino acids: CASSQVGIPNTGELFF. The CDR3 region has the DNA TGTGCCAGCAGCCAAGTCGGAATCCCGAACACCGGGGAGCTGTTTTTT. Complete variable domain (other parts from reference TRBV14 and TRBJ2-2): EAGVTQFPSHSVIEKGQTVTLRCDPISGHDNLYWYRRVMGKEIKFLLHFVKESKQDESGMPNNRFLAERTGGTYSTLKVQPAELEDSGVYFCASSQVGIPNTGELFFGEGSRLTVL.

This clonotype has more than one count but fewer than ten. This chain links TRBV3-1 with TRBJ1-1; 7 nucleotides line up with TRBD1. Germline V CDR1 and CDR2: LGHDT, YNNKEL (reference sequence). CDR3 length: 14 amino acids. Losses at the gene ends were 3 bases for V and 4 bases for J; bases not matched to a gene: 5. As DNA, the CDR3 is TGTGCCAGCAGCCAGGGGGCAGGGGGCACTGAAGCTTTCTTT. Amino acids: CASSQGAGGTEAFF.

CDR3: CSVVPFGSPNNEQFF. The CDR3 nucleotides are TGCAGCGTGGTACCTTTCGGGAGCCCCAACAATGAGCAGTTCTTC. The J gene is TRBJ2-1, the V gene TRBV29-1, with a weak D call TRBD2 (6 bases). This CDR3 region has 15 residues. V lost 6 bases, J lost 5 bases, and 20 bases lay in between. The germline V gene encodes CDR1 SQVTM and CDR2 ANQGSEA.

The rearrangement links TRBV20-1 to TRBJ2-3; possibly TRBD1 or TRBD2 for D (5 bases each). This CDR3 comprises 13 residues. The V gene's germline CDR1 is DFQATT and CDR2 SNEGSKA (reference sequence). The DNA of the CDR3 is TGCAGGCCGGGACGAATCTACACAGATACGCAGTATTTT. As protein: CRPGRIYTDTQYF.

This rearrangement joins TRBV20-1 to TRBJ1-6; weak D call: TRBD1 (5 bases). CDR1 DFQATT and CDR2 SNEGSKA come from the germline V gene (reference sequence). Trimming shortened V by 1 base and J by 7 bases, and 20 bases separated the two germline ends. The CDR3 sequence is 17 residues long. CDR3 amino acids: CSARGHLEPPGNSPLHF. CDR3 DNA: TGCAGTGCTAGAGGCCACCTTGAGCCTCCAGGGAATTCACCCCTCCACTTT.

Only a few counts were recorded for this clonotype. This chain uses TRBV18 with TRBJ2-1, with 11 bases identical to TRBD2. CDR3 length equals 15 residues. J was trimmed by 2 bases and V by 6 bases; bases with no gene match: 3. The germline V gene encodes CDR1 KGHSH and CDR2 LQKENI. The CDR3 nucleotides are TGTGCCAGCTCCCCGGGACTAGCGGCCTACAATGAGCAGTTCTTC. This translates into CASSPGLAAYNEQFF.